This T cell receptor (beta chain) was sequenced during a study of shared clonotypes between healthy human individuals. The data were produced by immunoSEQ multiplex PCR, yet TCRdb's version contains in-frame clones alone and is incomplete. The sample has some 700,000 clones; around 91% are singletons. V lost 6 bases to trimming and J lost 2 bases; unmatched junction nucleotides: 11. This CDR3 comprises 16 residues. Germline V gene sequence: CDR1 GTSNPN, CDR2 SVGIG (reference sequence). Sequencing was performed on memory CD8+ T cells from PBMCs. The subset here: CD45RO+ cells pooled with CCR7-negative TemRA cells. V and J are TRBV30 and TRBJ2-3; 10 nucleotides align to TRBD1. The receptor was derived from a man aged 18 to 30 in good health. Some clones in this sample may be carry-over from other donors' samples. The CDR3 bases are TGTGCCTGTTCACAGCGGGACAGGGGCTACACAGATACGCAGTATTTT. This gives the protein CACSQRDRGYTDTQYF.